The 30 T cell receptor beta chains reported below all come from one sample, sequenced in a study of siplizumab effects on memory and regulatory T cells. Profiled with immunoSEQ multiplex PCR; TCRdb holds only in-frame clones, not every one. The sample has about 100,000 clones; around 92% are singletons. The sequencing sample was made of CD4+ T cells sorted from blood. All receptors derive from a human donor in good health.

This rearrangement joins TRBV19 to TRBJ1-5, with D uncertain. The CDR3 spans 16 residues. V lost 2 bases, J lost 0 bases, and 11 bases lay in between. CDR1 is LNHDA and CDR2 is SQIVND in the germline V gene (reference sequence). CDR3 DNA sequence: TGTGCCAGTAGTATACAGACTATACTTAGCAATCAGCCCCAGCATTTT. Its protein is CASSIQTILSNQPQHF.

This chain links TRBV27 with TRBJ2-3, with 12 bases aligning to TRBD2. CDR3 length: 17 residues. J lost 1 base, V lost 6 bases, and 8 bases had no gene match. Germline V gene sequence: CDR1 MNHEY, CDR2 SMNVEV (reference sequence). The CDR3 nucleotides are TGTGCCAGCAGCCATACTAGACTAGCGGGGGGCACAGATACGCAGTATTTT. Translation gives CASSHTRLAGGTDTQYF.

Points on this clone: This sample includes further DNA sequences coding for the same CDR3. This rearrangement joins TRBV30 to TRBJ1-1; a weak D match, TRBD1 (6 bases). CDR1 GTSNPN and CDR2 SVGIG come from the germline V gene (reference sequence). The CDR3 covers 13 residues. Trimming removed 2 bases from V and 5 bases from J, with 12 bases in between. CDR3 DNA sequence: TGTGCCTGGAGTAAGACAGGTGGTACTGAAGCTTTCTTT. It encodes CAWSKTGGTEAFF.

This clone was observed once. The chain joins TRBV5-4 to TRBJ2-1; 8 positions agree with TRBD2. With 2 bases clipped from V and 6 bases from J, the junction kept 1 base outside the gene matches. Germline lookup yields CDR1 SGHNT and CDR2 YYREEE (reference sequence). CDR3 length: 13 amino acids. For the CDR3, the DNA is TGTGCCAGCAGCTTCGGGGGGGCCAATGAGCAGTTCTTC. Translating it yields CASSFGGANEQFF.

The CDR3 DNA is TGTGCCAGCAGCGTAGGGGGGGCCCTTTCGGATACGCAGTATTTT. It encodes CASSVGGALSDTQYF. This chain connects TRBV9 to TRBJ2-3, with D perhaps matching TRBD1 or TRBD2 (6 bases each). V was shortened by 0 bases and J by 6 bases, with 14 bases between the two germline ends. This CDR3 is 15 amino acids long. Germline V CDR1 and CDR2: SGDLS, YYNGEE. The full variable domain, its missing parts supplied by reference TRBV9 and TRBJ2-3, is DSGVTQTPKHLITATGQRVTLRCSPRSGDLSVYWYQQSLDQGLQFLIQYYNGEERAKGNILERFSAQQFPDLHSELNLSSLELGDSALYFCASSVGGALSDTQYFGPGTRLTVL.

This chain uses TRBV7-2 with TRBJ2-7; TRBD1 agrees at 9 bases. The CDR3 runs 14 residues. With 5 bases clipped from V and 5 bases from J, the junction kept 7 bases outside the gene matches. The germline V gene encodes CDR1 SGHTA and CDR2 FQGNSA. The CDR3 sequence: CASSKRTGDHEQYF. The DNA for the CDR3 is TGTGCCAGCAGCAAACGGACAGGGGACCACGAGCAGTACTTC.

This clone has only one observation. The chain has TRBV5-6 and TRBJ1-2; 11 bases agree with TRBD1. The CDR3 covers 14 residues. V lost 7 bases, J lost 4 bases, and 6 bases stayed unmatched. The V gene's germline CDR1 is SGHDT and CDR2 YYEEEE. The CDR3 region is CASGVGQGAYGYTF. The CDR3 nucleotides are TGTGCCAGCGGCGTCGGACAGGGGGCCTATGGCTACACCTTC.

The chain is built from TRBV5-1 and TRBJ1-5; possibly TRBD1 for D (5 bases). V lost 3 bases and J 3 bases, leaving 7 bases between the germline ends. Looked up from germline, CDR1 is SGHRS and CDR2 is YFSETQ. The CDR3 is 13 amino acids. Here the CDR3 reads CASSWGDNQPQHF. Here the CDR3 DNA reads TGCGCCAGCAGCTGGGGGGACAATCAGCCCCAGCATTTT.

This CDR3 is CASSLGRVANYGYTF. CDR3 coding DNA: TGTGCCAGCAGCTTAGGCAGGGTCGCTAACTATGGCTACACCTTC. V gene TRBV7-3 combines with J gene TRBJ1-2, with a weak D call TRBD1 (5 bases). The CDR3 length is 15 residues. CDR1 and CDR2 (germline): SGHTA, FQGTGA. Trimming took 2 bases from V and 0 from J, leaving 10 bases between them. The full variable domain, rest sourced from reference TRBV7-3 and TRBJ1-2, is GAGVSQTPSNKVTEKGKYVELRCDPISGHTALYWYRQSLGQGPEFLIYFQGTGAADDSGLPNDRFFAVRPEGSVSTLKIQRTERGDSAVYLCASSLGRVANYGYTFGSGTRLTVV.

This chain links TRBV7-2 with TRBJ2-4; TRBD1 matches at 8 bases. V dropped 5 bases and J dropped 6; count of bases not matched to a gene: 3. CDR3 length equals 13 residues. Germline V CDR1 and CDR2: SGHTA, FQGNSA. This CDR3 reads CASSQQGANIQYF. In DNA form, the CDR3 reads TGTGCCAGCAGCCAGCAGGGGGCAAACATTCAGTACTTC.

This sequence joins TRBV25-1 and TRBJ1-5; D is ambiguous. The germline V gene has CDR1 MGHDK and CDR2 SYGVNS. The CDR3 sequence is 16 residues long. Trimming took off 2 bases at V and 0 bases at J, with 11 bases between the two ends. CDR3: CASSEGGRASNQPQHF. Written as DNA, the CDR3 is TGTGCCAGCAGTGAAGGTGGTAGGGCTAGCAATCAGCCCCAGCATTTT.

This clone showed up just once. The chain is built from TRBV7-6 and TRBJ2-7, with TRBD2 matching over 11 bases. Trimming at V came to 5 bases and at J to 2 bases, leaving 20 bases not matched to a gene. The CDR3 has 20 amino acids. CDR1 is SGHVS, CDR2 FNYEAQ, per germline. The CDR3 bases are TGTGCCAGCAGCCCATCCCGAACTAGCGGGGGCCTCCTAATCACCTACGAGCAGTACTTC. It codes for CASSPSRTSGGLLITYEQYF.

The rearrangement joins TRBV5-4 to TRBJ2-1; tentatively, D is TRBD1 (5 bases). Deletions cut 0 bases from V and 10 bases from J, with 11 bases between. Germline loops: CDR1 SGHNT, CDR2 YYREEE (reference sequence). CDR3 length equals 13 residues. CDR3 region: CASSLAQGREQFF. In DNA form, the CDR3 reads TGTGCCAGCAGCTTGGCTCAGGGCAGGGAGCAGTTCTTC.

The CDR3 sequence: CAGGLQGNQPQHF. The CDR3 region has the DNA TGTGCCGGAGGTTTACAGGGGAATCAGCCCCAGCATTTT. The gene calls are TRBV30 and TRBJ1-5; 7 bases line up with TRBD1. With V trimmed by 8 bases and J by 4 bases, 8 bases remained unmatched. The CDR3 covers 13 residues. Germline CDR1 GTSNPN, CDR2 SVGIG (reference sequence).

The gene calls are TRBV7-8 and TRBJ1-6; the match to TRBD1 covers 9 bases. V lost 5 bases to trimming and J lost 18 bases; unmatched junction nucleotides: 8. Germline CDR1 reads SGHVS; CDR2 reads FQNEAQ. The CDR3 sequence is 12 residues long. Here the CDR3 reads CASSAGQGLPHF. CDR3 sequence (DNA): TGTGCCAGCAGCGCGGGACAGGGACTGCCCCACTTT.

This sequence joins TRBV14 and TRBJ2-3; D unclear. Germline CDR1 reads SGHDN; CDR2 reads FVKESK. V was shortened by 4 bases and J by 2 bases, with 10 bases between the two germline ends. This CDR3 has 14 amino acids. CDR3 in DNA: TGTGCCAGCAGCCTTAGCTTGGACACAGATACGCAGTATTTT. It encodes CASSLSLDTDTQYF.

This clone was recorded only once. The rearrangement links TRBV5-4 to TRBJ1-1; a possible D gene is TRBD1 (6 bases). Per germline, CDR1 SGHNT and CDR2 YYREEE (reference sequence). V gave up 0 bases and J gave up 4 bases, with 13 bases separating them. This CDR3 is 15 amino acids long. The CDR3 protein is CASSLGGHKGTEAFF. CDR3 nucleotide sequence: TGTGCCAGCAGCTTGGGGGGGCATAAGGGCACTGAAGCTTTCTTT. Full variable domain (remainder filled in from reference TRBV5-4 and TRBJ1-1): ETGVTQSPTHLIKTRGQQVTLRCSSQSGHNTVSWYQQALGQGPQFIFQYYREEENGRGNFPPRFSGLQFPNYSSELNVNALELDDSALYLCASSLGGHKGTEAFFGQGTRLTVV.

J is TRBJ1-6 and V is TRBV18; the D gene is possibly TRBD1 (6 bases). The CDR3 is 15 amino acids. Germline lookup yields CDR1 KGHSH and CDR2 LQKENI. Trimming cost V 3 bases and J 7 bases, with 13 bases left between them. Here the CDR3 reads CASSPGAGVNSPLHF. CDR3 DNA: TGTGCCAGCTCACCTGGGGCAGGGGTGAATTCACCCCTCCACTTT.

The chain has TRBV4-1 and TRBJ2-7; 9 bases are a match to TRBD2. This CDR3 has 16 amino acids. Germline values: CDR1 MGHRA, CDR2 YSYEKL. Trimming at V came to 1 base and at J to 1 base, leaving 5 bases not matched to a gene. DNA of the CDR3: TGCGCCAGCAGCCAAGGGAGCGGGGGGCTTTCCTACGAGCAGTACTTC. Protein: CASSQGSGGLSYEQYF.

V and J are TRBV6-8 and TRBJ2-1, with D unclear. Between the trimmed V and J ends, which lost 6 bases and 10 bases, there was a span of 13 bases. Germline CDR1 reads MNHGY; CDR2 reads SAAAGT. CDR3 length equals 12 residues. The CDR3 is CASRYPGREQFF. The CDR3 DNA reads as TGTGCCAGCAGGTACCCAGGTAGGGAGCAGTTCTTC.

The sample holds one count of this clone. The J gene is TRBJ2-1, the V gene TRBV5-1, with 9 bases fitting TRBD2. Germline V lookup: CDR1 SGHRS, CDR2 YFSETQ. V shed 0 bases, J shed 5 bases, and the junction held 3 bases outside the gene matches. This CDR3 is built from 15 residues. Here the CDR3 reads CASSLGGRGDNEQFF. Written as DNA, the CDR3 is TGCGCCAGCAGCTTGGGCGGGAGGGGAGACAATGAGCAGTTCTTC.

The CDR3 sequence: CASSLGTGLYEQYF. CDR3 DNA: TGTGCCAGCAGCCTCGGGACAGGGCTCTACGAGCAGTACTTC. The rearrangement uses TRBV9 and TRBJ2-7; the match to TRBD1 covers 9 bases. The CDR3 covers 14 residues. The germline gives CDR1 SGDLS, CDR2 YYNGEE. Losses at the gene ends were 4 bases for V and 3 bases for J; bases not matched to a gene: 5. Full variable domain (outside the CDR3, taken from reference TRBV9 and TRBJ2-7): DSGVTQTPKHLITATGQRVTLRCSPRSGDLSVYWYQQSLDQGLQFLIQYYNGEERAKGNILERFSAQQFPDLHSELNLSSLELGDSALYFCASSLGTGLYEQYFGPGTRLTVT.

The rearrangement uses TRBV19 and TRBJ1-5; tentative D call: TRBD1 (6 bases). V was cut by 5 bases and J by 4 bases, with 9 bases left in between. This CDR3 region has 13 residues. From germline, CDR1 is LNHDA and CDR2 SQIVND (reference sequence). The CDR3: CASSGQLNQPQHF. In nucleotides, the CDR3 is TGTGCCAGTAGTGGACAGCTAAATCAGCCCCAGCATTTT.

The chain combines TRBV11-3 with TRBJ2-2, with unresolved D. The CDR3 is 14 residues long. Germline CDR1 is SGHNT and CDR2 is YENEEA. V lost 1 base and J lost 5, with 8 bases in between. CDR3 bases: TGTGCCAGCAGCTTAGGCCTATCGACCGGGGAGCTGTTTTTT. It yields the protein CASSLGLSTGELFF.

The chain joins TRBV2 to TRBJ2-3; TRBD1 aligns across 11 bases. This CDR3 contains 15 residues. The V and J ends lost 5 bases and 5 bases, in that order; junction bases with no gene match: 6. The V gene's germline CDR1 is SNHLY and CDR2 FYNNEI. This CDR3 reads CASSISGTGGDTQYF. The CDR3 DNA reads TGTGCCAGCAGTATATCCGGGACAGGGGGAGATACGCAGTATTTT.

The CDR3 coding sequence is TGTGCCAGCAGCTCAGGAGTCTCAAATGAGCAGTTCTTC. Protein product: CASSSGVSNEQFF. The V call is TRBV7-2, the J call TRBJ2-1; no definite D call. V was pared by 4 bases and J by 7 bases, with 11 bases between. The length of the CDR3 is 13 residues. Germline V CDR1 and CDR2: SGHTA, FQGNSA.

The rearrangement joins TRBV18 to TRBJ1-2; D not resolved. CDR1 is KGHSH and CDR2 is LQKENI in the germline V gene. The CDR3 extends over 12 amino acids. V was clipped by 6 bases and J by 8 bases, with 13 bases between them. CDR3 nucleotide sequence: TGTGCCAGCTCTACGGGCGACGGCGGCTACACCTTC. As protein: CASSTGDGGYTF.

The V gene is TRBV6-5, the J gene TRBJ1-5; D gene uncertain. CDR3 size: 14 residues. Trimming shortened V by 9 bases and J by 1 base, and 13 bases separated the two germline ends. CDR1 is MNHEY, CDR2 SVGAGI, per germline. CDR3 amino acids: CASRKGGSNQPQHF. As DNA, the CDR3 is TGTGCCAGTCGCAAGGGCGGGAGCAATCAGCCCCAGCATTTT.

The V gene is TRBV30, the J gene TRBJ1-4, with D unclear. This CDR3 has 14 amino acids. Germline loops: CDR1 GTSNPN, CDR2 SVGIG (reference sequence). V gave up 0 bases and J gave up 4 bases, with 9 bases separating them. Written as DNA, the CDR3 is TGTGCCTGGAGTGTGCGAACACTTAATGAAAAACTGTTTTTT. Protein product: CAWSVRTLNEKLFF. Full variable domain (rest looked up from reference TRBV30 and TRBJ1-4): SQTIHQWPATLVQPVGSPLSLECTVEGTSNPNLYWYRQAAGRGLQLLFYSVGIGQISSEVPQNLSASRPQDRQFILSSKKLLLSDSGFYLCAWSVRTLNEKLFFGSGTQLSVL.

V usage is TRBV9 and J usage is TRBJ1-2; D is possibly TRBD1 (5 bases). CDR3 length equals 13 residues. V lost 10 bases and J 8 bases, leaving 21 bases between the germline ends. The V gene's germline CDR1 is SGDLS and CDR2 YYNGEE. Here the CDR3 DNA reads TGTGCCCGTTACCAACTAAGGGGTAAGGGCTACACCTTC. Translating it yields CARYQLRGKGYTF.